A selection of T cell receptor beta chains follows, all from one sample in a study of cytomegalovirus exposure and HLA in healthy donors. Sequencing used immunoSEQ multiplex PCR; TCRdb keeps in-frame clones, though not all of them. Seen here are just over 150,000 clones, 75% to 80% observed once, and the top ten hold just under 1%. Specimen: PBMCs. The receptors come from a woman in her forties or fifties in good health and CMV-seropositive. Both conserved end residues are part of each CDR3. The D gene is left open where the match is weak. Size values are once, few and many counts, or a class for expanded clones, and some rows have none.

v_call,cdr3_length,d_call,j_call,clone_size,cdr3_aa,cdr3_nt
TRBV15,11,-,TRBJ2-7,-,CATSREGRKYF,TGTGCCACCAGCAGAGAGGGCCGAAAGTACTTC
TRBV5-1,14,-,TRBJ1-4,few,CASSLGELGEKLFF,TGCGCCAGCAGCTTGGGGGAGCTGGGAGAAAAACTGTTTTTT
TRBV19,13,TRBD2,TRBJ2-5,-,CASRQTSHETQYF,TGTGCCAGTAGACAGACTAGCCACGAGACCCAGTACTTC
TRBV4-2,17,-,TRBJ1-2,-,CASSQGAGYLTNYGYTF,TGTGCCAGCAGCCAAGGAGCGGGCTACCTCACTAACTATGGCTACACCTTC
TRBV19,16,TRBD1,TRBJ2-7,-,CASSIHGQGVRYEQYF,TGTGCCAGTAGTATTCATGGACAGGGGGTACGGTACGAGCAGTACTTC
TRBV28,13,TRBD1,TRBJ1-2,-,CASITGDSYGYTF,TGTGCCAGCATCACAGGGGATTCTTATGGCTACACCTTC
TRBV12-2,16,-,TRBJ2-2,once,CASRPRTGHVPGELFF,TGTGCAAGTCGACCCCGGACAGGCCACGTTCCCGGGGAGCTGTTTTTT
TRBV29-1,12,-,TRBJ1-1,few,CSAPDQGSEAFF,TGCAGCGCCCCCGACCAGGGGTCTGAAGCTTTCTTT
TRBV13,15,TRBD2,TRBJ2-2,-,CASSRLTGGTGELFF,TGTGCCAGCAGCCGCCTTACGGGGGGTACCGGGGAGCTGTTTTTT
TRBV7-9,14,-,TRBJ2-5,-,CASSLGLDLEAQYF,TGTGCCAGCAGCTTGGGACTTGACCTTGAGGCCCAGTACTTC
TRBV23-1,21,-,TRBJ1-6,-,CASSQTTGGLLEHSYNSPLHF,TGCGCCAGCAGTCAAACGACAGGTGGTCTTCTCGAACACTCCTATAATTCACCCCTCCACTTT
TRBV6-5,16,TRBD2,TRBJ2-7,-,CASSYEIAGGPYEQYF,TGTGCCAGCAGTTACGAAATAGCGGGGGGGCCCTACGAGCAGTACTTC
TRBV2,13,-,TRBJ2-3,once,CASSKPGLHTQYF,TGTGCCAGCAGTAAACCCGGACTCCATACGCAGTATTTT
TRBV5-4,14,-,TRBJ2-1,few,CASSLASSYNEQFF,TGTGCCAGCAGCTTAGCTAGCTCCTACAATGAGCAGTTCTTC
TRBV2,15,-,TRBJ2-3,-,CASPAMVGKTDTQYF,TGTGCCAGCCCCGCAATGGTCGGGAAGACAGATACGCAGTATTTT
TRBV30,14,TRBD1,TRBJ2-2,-,CAWRLTGANGELFF,TGTGCCTGGAGATTGACAGGGGCGAACGGGGAGCTGTTTTTT
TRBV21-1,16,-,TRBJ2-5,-,CASSKGLLAGVETQYF,TGTGCCAGCAGCAAAGGCCTACTAGCGGGAGTCGAGACCCAGTACTTC
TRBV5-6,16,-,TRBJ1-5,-,CASSRTTAYSNQPQHF,TGTGCCAGCAGCCGGACAACTGCTTATAGCAATCAGCCCCAGCATTTT
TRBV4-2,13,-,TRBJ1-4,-,CASSQDRRGELFF,TGTGCCAGCAGCCAAGACCGCCGGGGGGAACTGTTTTTT
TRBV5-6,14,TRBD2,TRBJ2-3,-,CASSPGLAKDTQYF,TGTGCCAGCAGCCCGGGACTAGCCAAAGATACGCAGTATTTT
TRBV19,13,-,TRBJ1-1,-,CASNDITNTEAFF,TGTGCCAGTAACGACATTACGAACACTGAAGCTTTCTTT
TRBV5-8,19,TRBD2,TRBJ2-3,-,CASSDPGLAGGRSTDTQYF,TGTGCCAGCAGCGATCCGGGACTAGCGGGGGGGCGTAGCACAGATACGCAGTATTTT
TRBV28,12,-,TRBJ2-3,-,CASSQGSGLDYF,TGTGCCAGCAGTCAAGGTAGCGGACTCGACTATTTT
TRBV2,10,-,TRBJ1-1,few,CASSSGRAFF,TGTGCCAGCAGCTCCGGGAGGGCTTTCTTT
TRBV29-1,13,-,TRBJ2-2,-,CSARLPDTGELFF,TGCAGCGCAAGACTACCAGACACCGGGGAGCTGTTTTTT
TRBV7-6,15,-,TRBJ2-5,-,CASSPYRERKETQYF,TGTGCCAGCAGCCCCTACAGGGAAAGAAAAGAGACCCAGTACTTC
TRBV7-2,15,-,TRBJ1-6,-,CASSLEQGRYSPLHF,TGTGCCAGCAGCTTAGAACAGGGTCGTTACTCACCCCTCCACTTT
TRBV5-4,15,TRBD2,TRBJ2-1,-,CASSFPGLAYNEQFF,TGTGCCAGCAGCTTTCCGGGACTAGCCTACAATGAGCAGTTCTTC
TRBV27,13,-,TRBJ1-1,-,CASSKGEGGEAFF,TGTGCCAGCAGTAAGGGGGAGGGTGGTGAAGCTTTCTTT
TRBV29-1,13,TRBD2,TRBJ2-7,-,CSVDGGRAYEQYF,TGCAGCGTTGATGGCGGGAGGGCCTACGAGCAGTACTTC
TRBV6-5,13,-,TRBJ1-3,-,CASSPDTKNTIYF,TGTGCCAGCAGTCCCGACACCAAAAACACCATATATTTT